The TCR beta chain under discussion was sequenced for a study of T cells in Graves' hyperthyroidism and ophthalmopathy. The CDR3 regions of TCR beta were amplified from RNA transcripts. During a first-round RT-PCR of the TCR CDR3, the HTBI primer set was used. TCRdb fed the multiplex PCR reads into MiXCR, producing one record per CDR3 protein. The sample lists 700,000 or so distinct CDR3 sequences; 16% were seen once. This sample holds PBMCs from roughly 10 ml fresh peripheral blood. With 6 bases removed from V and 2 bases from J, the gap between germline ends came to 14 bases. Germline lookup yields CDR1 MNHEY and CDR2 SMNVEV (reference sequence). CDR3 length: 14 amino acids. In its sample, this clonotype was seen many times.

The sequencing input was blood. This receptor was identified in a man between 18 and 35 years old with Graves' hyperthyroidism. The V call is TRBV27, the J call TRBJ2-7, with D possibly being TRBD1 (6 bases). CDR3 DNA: TGTGCCAGCAGCAGATTGGGACACACCTACGAGCAGTACTTC. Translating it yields CASSRLGHTYEQYF.